This T cell receptor (beta chain) was retrieved from a study of blood T cell repertoires in COVID-19. Across the whole study: Collection of acute and convalescent COVID-19 samples took place in the United States, Italy and Spain.

Using immunoSEQ multiplex PCR, the repertoire was profiled, and TCRdb retains in-frame clones only, with some absent. This repertoire shows approximately 330,000 clones, roughly 89% found once; its top ten account for over 9%. Participants' own reports of clinical history determined their cohort assignment. Recovery meant two consecutive negative NP/OP PCR tests, professional clearance, or resolved symptoms. Germline V gene lookup returns CDR1 MNHEY and CDR2 SVGAGI. V lost 7 bases and J lost 0, with 13 bases in between. This CDR3 spans 15 amino acids. The sequenced sample was PBMCs or T cells enriched from blood (not recorded which). The chain has TRBV6-5 and TRBJ1-3; the D is unclear. The clonotype was recovered from a woman aged 25-40 years who had recovered from COVID-19. The CDR3 reads CASTTTPYSGNTIYF. The CDR3 nucleotides are TGTGCCAGCACTACGACACCTTACTCTGGAAACACCATATATTTT.